This T cell receptor (beta chain) was profiled in a study of cytomegalovirus exposure and HLA in healthy donors. General study findings and limits: Researchers counted around 180 TCR beta chains as cytomegalovirus-associated. Sequencing depth across donors, presence/absence analyses assumed, was roughly uniform. A later analysis associated roughly 15,000 TCR beta sequences with HLA alleles at a 0.05 false discovery rate.

Trimming pared 0 bases from V and 11 bases from J, leaving 13 bases between. This CDR3 comprises 13 residues. Germline V CDR1 and CDR2: SEHNR, FQNEAQ (reference sequence). Points on this clone: Its antigen is as yet unknown.

PCR used 60 Vbeta primers and 13 Jbeta primers. The protocol was immunoSEQ multiplex PCR, while the TCRdb copy is restricted to in-frame clones and leaves out a portion. The sample data list 100,000 to 150,000 clones. Material for sequencing was PBMCs. The J gene is TRBJ1-1, the V gene TRBV7-9; D remains ambiguous. The sequence came from a woman aged 40 to 50 in good health and CMV-seronegative. CDR3 nucleotides: TGTGCCAGCAGCTTAGCCCCGACTCCGAGGGCTTTCTTT. Residues: CASSLAPTPRAFF. The complete variable domain, with remaining parts taken from reference TRBV7-9 and TRBJ1-1, reads DTGVSQNPRHKITKRGQNVTFRCDPISEHNRLYWYRQTLGQGPEFLTYFQNEAQLEKSRLLSDRFSAERPKGSFSTLEIQRTEQGDSAMYLCASSLAPTPRAFFGQGTRLTVV.